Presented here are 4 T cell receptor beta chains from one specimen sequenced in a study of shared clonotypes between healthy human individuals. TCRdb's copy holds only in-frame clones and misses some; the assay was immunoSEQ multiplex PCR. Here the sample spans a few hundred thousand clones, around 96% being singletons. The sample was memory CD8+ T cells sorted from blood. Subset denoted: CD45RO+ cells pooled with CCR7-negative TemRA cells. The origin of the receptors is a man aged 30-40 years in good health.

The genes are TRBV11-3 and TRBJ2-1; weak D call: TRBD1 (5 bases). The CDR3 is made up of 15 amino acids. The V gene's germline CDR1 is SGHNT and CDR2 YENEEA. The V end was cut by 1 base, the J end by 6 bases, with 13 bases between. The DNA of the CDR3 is TGTGCCAGCAGCTTAGCTGTGGGGCCTCTCAATGAGCAGTTCTTC. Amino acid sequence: CASSLAVGPLNEQFF.

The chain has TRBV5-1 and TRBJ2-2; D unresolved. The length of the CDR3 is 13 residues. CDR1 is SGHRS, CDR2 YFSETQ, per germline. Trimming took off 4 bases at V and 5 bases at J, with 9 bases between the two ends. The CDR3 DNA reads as TGCGCCAGCAGCGCCTCAGAGACCGGGGAGCTGTTTTTT. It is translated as CASSASETGELFF.

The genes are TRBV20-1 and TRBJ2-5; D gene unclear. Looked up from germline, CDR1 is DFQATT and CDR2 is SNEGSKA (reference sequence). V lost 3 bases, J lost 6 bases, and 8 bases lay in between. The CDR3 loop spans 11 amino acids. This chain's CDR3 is CSARLAQTQYF. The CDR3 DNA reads TGCAGTGCTAGGCTTGCGCAGACCCAGTACTTC.

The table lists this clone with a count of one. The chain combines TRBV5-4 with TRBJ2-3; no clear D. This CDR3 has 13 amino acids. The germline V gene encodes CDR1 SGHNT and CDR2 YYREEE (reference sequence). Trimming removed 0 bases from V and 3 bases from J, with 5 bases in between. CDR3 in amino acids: CASSLGATDTQYF. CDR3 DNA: TGTGCCAGCAGCTTGGGAGCAACAGATACGCAGTATTTT. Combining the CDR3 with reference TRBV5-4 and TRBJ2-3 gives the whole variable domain ETGVTQSPTHLIKTRGQQVTLRCSSQSGHNTVSWYQQALGQGPQFIFQYYREEENGRGNFPPRFSGLQFPNYSSELNVNALELDDSALYLCASSLGATDTQYFGPGTRLTVL.